Listed below are T cell receptor beta chains from one sample, sequenced in a study of T-cell reconstitution after alpha-beta-depleted transplantation in children. TCRdb ran MiXCR on the PCR reads and lists one entry per CDR3 protein. Counted here are some 200,000 distinct CDR3 sequences, about 14% occurring once; the ten biggest clones make up less than 15%. The source was PBMCs from the stem cell graft donor, collected from the stem cell graft. The receptors stem from a human donor who donated a stem cell graft to a child with acute lymphoblastic leukemia. CDR3s include the opening cysteine and the closing phenylalanine or tryptophan. D genes are given only for firm matches.

>TRBJ1-2|TRBV6-4|.
CASSDGLQYGYTF
>TRBJ2-1|TRBV11-1|TRBD2
CASSRTSGTDEQFF
>TRBJ1-2|TRBV5-5|.
CASSLRDGYGYTF
>TRBJ1-2|TRBV5-1|TRBD1
CASSSQWTGDHGYTF
>TRBJ1-2|TRBV29-1|.
CSSSPAGYGYTF
>TRBJ2-3|TRBV18|TRBD1
CASSPTGDRDTQYF
>TRBJ2-1|TRBV19|.
CACQQGWGRDNEQFF
>TRBJ2-1|TRBV5-1|.
CASAQGIAYNEQFF
>TRBJ2-7|TRBV5-1|.
CASSPGDLGWQYF
>TRBJ1-2|TRBV4-1|.
CASKSTGYGYTF
>TRBJ2-7|TRBV20-1|TRBD2
CSARAFGTSGTEQYF
>TRBJ2-1|TRBV29-1|.
CSVATPSSYNEQFF
>TRBJ2-1|TRBV7-9|TRBD2
CASSLAVAGDNEQFF
>TRBJ1-1|TRBV10-3|.
CAISDYHGGSSTEAFF
>TRBJ2-5|TRBV20-1|TRBD2
CSASLAEQETQYF
>TRBJ1-4|TRBV18|TRBD1
CASSPRSALTGTGGISF
>TRBJ2-1|TRBV5-1|TRBD2
CASSPGLAGELEQFF
>TRBJ2-7|TRBV5-1|.
CASSSTGSGYYEQYF
>TRBJ2-1|TRBV29-1|TRBD2
CSTARLAGGYNEQFF
>TRBJ2-7|TRBV27|.
CASSPRWDGLGEQYF
>TRBJ1-5|TRBV12-3/TRBV12-4|.
CASSTDRLKPQHF
>TRBJ2-1|TRBV12-3/TRBV12-4|.
CASSGSGYNEQFF
>TRBJ2-1|TRBV20-1|TRBD2
CSAKLAGPYNEQFF
>TRBJ2-1|TRBV28|TRBD2
CASTLLAGAYNEQFF
>TRBJ2-1|TRBV10-3|.
CATSQGSEQFF
>TRBJ2-1|TRBV5-1|TRBD2
CASSQTSGLAAYNEQFF
>TRBJ2-1|TRBV7-8|TRBD2
CASSFTSTSTSGIDNEQFF
>TRBJ2-5|TRBV5-1|TRBD1
CASSRTGQGGETQYF
>TRBJ2-1|TRBV5-5|TRBD2
CASSLVLAVSYNEQFF
>TRBJ2-6|TRBV10-3|.
CATAAGGGGANVLTF
>TRBJ1-1|TRBV20-1|.
CSARDFSGARNTEAFF
>TRBJ1-6|TRBV4-1|.
CASSPDSFLGSPLHF
>TRBJ2-7|TRBV30|.
CAWSGIGTQGGEQYF
>TRBJ1-4|TRBV28|.
CASSPGRGREKLFF
>TRBJ2-2|TRBV5-1|.
CASSLTHTAYTGELFF
>TRBJ2-2|TRBV7-7|.
CASMRGPGGELFF
>TRBJ2-7|TRBV5-1|.
CASSPGTLGLRSEQYF
>TRBJ2-7|TRBV5-4|TRBD1
CASSLEPGQGSYEQYF
>TRBJ2-7|TRBV20-1|TRBD2
CSAVVSDLAGEQYF
>TRBJ2-7|TRBV20-1|.
CSATGNNYEQYF
>TRBJ2-4|TRBV4-2|.
CASSQDSSGRSKNIQYF
>TRBJ2-1|TRBV6-4|.
CASSPIGGIRTLPNNEQFF
>TRBJ2-7|TRBV7-9|.
CASSFTAHDQYF
>TRBJ1-1|TRBV5-1|.
CASSISTEAFF
>TRBJ2-3|TRBV30|.
CAWSEGQGDTQYF
>TRBJ2-1|TRBV12-3/TRBV12-4|TRBD2
CASKEGLADLDTNEQFF
>TRBJ2-7|TRBV5-1|.
CASSLSTAYEQYF
>TRBJ2-1|TRBV10-3|.
CAIRPSQRGGDRYNEQFF
>TRBJ2-1|TRBV5-1|.
CASMKGSSSYNEQFF
>TRBJ2-1|TRBV29-1|.
CSGDWDTNEQFF